This T cell receptor beta chain stems from a study of cytomegalovirus exposure and HLA in healthy donors. The CDR3 has 14 residues. J gave up 3 bases and V 3 bases, and 3 bases lay outside the gene matches. Germline-derived CDR1 and CDR2 are SNHLY and FYNNEI. To note about this clone: The target antigen is unknown. In the same sample, other DNA sequences code for this CDR3.

Primers included in the PCR were 60 Vbeta and 13 Jbeta primers. Repertoires were generated with immunoSEQ multiplex PCR, while TCRdb's copy carries only in-frame clones and drops some. The data show about 94,000 clones, about three quarters seen once. Study outcomes and limitations: Sequence variants that were highly shared formed a cluster that was likely a sequencing artifact. Accounts indicate the classifier identified cytomegalovirus status with strong specificity and sensitivity.

The clonotype originates from a man aged 40-49 years in good health and CMV-seropositive. The chain employs TRBV2 and TRBJ2-7; 9 bases agree with TRBD1. Sequencing was carried out using PBMCs. The chain's CDR3 is CASSERQGVYEQYF. The CDR3, as DNA: TGTGCCAGCAGTGAGAGACAGGGGGTCTACGAGCAGTACTTC.